These T cell receptor beta chains were read from a single sample in a study of monozygotic twins with inflammatory bowel disease. TCRdb processed the 5' RACE reads again and assigns one entry to each CDR3 protein, with no DNA. This table lists roughly 200,000 distinct CDR3 sequences. The material sequenced was blood. These receptors all come from a human donor with ulcerative colitis or Crohn's disease, or a healthy co-twin of an affected twin (not recorded which). The CDR3 runs from the conserved cysteine through the conserved F or W. Each record gives: V gene, J gene, CDR3 protein.

TRBV28,TRBJ2-4,CASSPQAAKNIQYF
TRBV5-1,TRBJ1-6,CASRIDQGHNSPLHF
TRBV5-1,TRBJ2-7,CASRAGSYEQYF
TRBV15,TRBJ2-3,CATRREDTQYF
TRBV15,TRBJ2-7,CATSRDRGRVINYEQYF
TRBV11-2,TRBJ2-2,CASSPLSPRASNTGELFF
TRBV20-1,TRBJ2-7,CSASPLYEQYF
TRBV27,TRBJ2-3,CASSPGLAGHTDTQYF
TRBV5-6,TRBJ2-3,CASSPRGPSTDTQYF
TRBV7-2,TRBJ2-3,CASSSRTDTQYF
TRBV5-1,TRBJ1-5,CASRLGWDGNQPQHF
TRBV6-5,TRBJ2-5,CASSATRDRKVGTQYF
TRBV5-5,TRBJ2-2,CASSLGADTGELFF
TRBV20-1,TRBJ1-5,CSAFDRVMGNQPQHF
TRBV20-1,TRBJ1-4,CSAHREATNEKLFF
TRBV20-1,TRBJ2-1,CSASSGGTNEQFF
TRBV7-9,TRBJ2-7,CASSSRQRYEQYF
TRBV12-3/TRBV12-4,TRBJ2-3,CASSSWGTADTQYF
TRBV6-1,TRBJ2-3,CASSLTWGVDTQYF
TRBV6-1,TRBJ2-1,CASSEAPGTTYNEQFF
TRBV6-1,TRBJ2-5,CASSRTVQETQYF
TRBV5-1,TRBJ2-7,CASSFGGANYEQYF
TRBV12-3/TRBV12-4,TRBJ2-5,CASSFLPETQYF